The clone carrying this T cell receptor beta chain was recorded a few times. Using immunoSEQ multiplex PCR, the repertoire was profiled, and TCRdb retains in-frame clones only, with some absent. This sample has around 340,000 clones, with around four fifths found just once. The data belong to a study of blood T cell repertoires in COVID-19. The V gene's germline CDR1 is LGHDT and CDR2 YNNKEL (reference sequence). Between the trimmed V and J ends, which lost 1 base and 4 bases, there was a span of 10 bases. The CDR3 sequence is 14 residues long. This receptor was taken from a man aged 25 to 40 with active or convalescent COVID-19. Specimen: peripheral blood. The rearrangement joins TRBV3-1 (or the pseudogene TRBV3-2) to TRBJ1-2; D perhaps matches TRBD1 (5 bases). The CDR3 spells CASSQGRVSYGYTF. The CDR3 DNA is TGTGCCAGCAGCCAAGGCAGGGTTAGCTATGGCTACACCTTC.